Presented here are 32 T cell receptor beta chains from one specimen sequenced in a study of human T cells and chemical hapten exposure. The time point was: patch test 3, about 24 weeks after DPC sensitization. Treatment of the sample: therapeutic diphenylcyclopropenone sensitization with weekly scalp DPC. TCRdb reprocessed the RACE reads via MiXCR and lists one record per CDR3 protein. This sample has more than 80,000 distinct CDR3 sequences, with 10% to 11% found just once. The sequenced sample was whole blood, obtained in connection with sensitization to the hapten diphenylcyclopropenone (DPC). All receptors derive from a woman between 50 and 59 years old with alopecia areata. Some clones in this sample may be carry-over from other donors' samples.

The table lists this clonotype with many counts. This chain joins TRBV11-2 and TRBJ1-2, with 8 bases aligning to TRBD1. CDR1 and CDR2 from the germline V gene are SGHAT and FQNNGV. The CDR3 has 15 amino acids. V shed 1 base and J 7 bases; nucleotides not matched to a gene: 8. The CDR3, as DNA: TGTGCCAGCAGCTTAGTGGCCAGGGGGCTTCGTGGCTACACCTTC. Translating gives CASSLVARGLRGYTF.

The chain employs TRBV29-1 and TRBJ2-1; 9 nucleotides agree with TRBD1. Germline CDR1 reads SQVTM; CDR2 reads ANQGSEA. The CDR3 contains 15 residues. With 7 bases clipped from V and 7 bases from J, the junction kept 14 bases outside the gene matches. The CDR3 here is CSATNPGQGENEQFF. The CDR3 DNA reads TGCAGCGCGACCAATCCGGGACAGGGTGAGAATGAGCAGTTCTTC.

V is TRBV20-1 and J is TRBJ2-3, with TRBD2 matching 9 bases. The CDR3 has 14 amino acids. V was clipped by 1 base and J by 7 bases; unmatched bases: 6. Germline V gene lookup returns CDR1 DFQATT and CDR2 SNEGSKA (reference sequence). The CDR3 DNA reads TGCAGTGCTAGAGGCCTAGCGGGACCCTATACGCAGTATTTT. Translating it yields CSARGLAGPYTQYF.

J is TRBJ2-3 and V is TRBV29-1; 11 nucleotides align to TRBD2. The CDR3 has 16 amino acids. V was pared by 4 bases and J by 7 bases, with 13 bases of the junction left unmatched. The germline V gene encodes CDR1 SQVTM and CDR2 ANQGSEA. The CDR3 spells CSVAVAGLAVANTQYF. The CDR3 region has the DNA TGCAGCGTTGCCGTGGCGGGACTAGCGGTCGCAAATACGCAGTATTTT.

The sample holds a few counts of this clonotype. The chain is built from TRBV24-1 and TRBJ2-3; D unresolved. The CDR3 is 13 amino acids. Looked up from germline, CDR1 is KGHDR and CDR2 is SFDVKD. Trimming shortened V by 2 bases and J by 0 bases, and 2 bases separated the two germline ends. As DNA, the CDR3 is TGTGCCACCAGTGATTCAAGCACAGATACGCAGTATTTT. This gives the protein CATSDSSTDTQYF.

This rearrangement joins TRBV7-9 to TRBJ2-5; 7 bases are a match to TRBD1. V gave up 5 bases and J gave up 3 bases; unmatched junction bases: 6. The germline V gene encodes CDR1 SEHNR and CDR2 FQNEAQ (reference sequence). The CDR3 is made up of 14 amino acids. CDR3 in amino acids: CASSESTGEETQYF. The CDR3 bases are TGTGCCAGCAGCGAATCTACAGGGGAAGAGACCCAGTACTTC. Drawing the rest from reference TRBV7-9 and TRBJ2-5, the complete variable domain is DTGVSQNPRHKITKRGQNVTFRCDPISEHNRLYWYRQTLGQGPEFLTYFQNEAQLEKSRLLSDRFSAERPKGSFSTLEIQRTEQGDSAMYLCASSESTGEETQYFGPGTRLLVL.

This chain connects TRBV27 to TRBJ1-6; D call uncertain. In germline, CDR1 is MNHEY, CDR2 SMNVEV (reference sequence). CDR3 length: 17 residues. The germline V and J ends were trimmed by 6 bases and 0 bases, with 15 bases remaining between them. The CDR3 is CASREGRPSSYNSPLHF. CDR3 DNA sequence: TGTGCCAGCAGAGAGGGCCGGCCGAGCTCCTATAATTCACCCCTCCACTTT.

Comments on this clonotype: An end of the junction does not agree with germline; a read error may underlie this. This chain joins TRBV3-1 and TRBJ2-5; 10 bases align to TRBD2. The CDR3 contains 18 residues. Germline-derived CDR1 and CDR2 are LGHDT and YNNKEL (reference sequence). CDR3: CASSQEGTLAGAAETQCF. The CDR3 bases are TGTGCCAGCAGCCAAGAGGGGACTCTAGCGGGAGCTGCAGAGACCCAGTGCTTC.

This clonotype was detected a few times. The J gene is TRBJ2-1, the V gene TRBV19; maybe TRBD1 (6 bases). The V end lost 6 bases, the J end lost 2 bases, and 14 bases lay between the germline ends. CDR1 is LNHDA and CDR2 is SQIVND in the germline V gene (reference sequence). This CDR3 contains 15 residues. The CDR3, as DNA: TGTGCCAGTAGAAACAGGGATAGTACCTACAATGAGCAGTTCTTC. As protein: CASRNRDSTYNEQFF. Full variable domain (remainder filled in from reference TRBV19 and TRBJ2-1): DGGITQSPKYLFRKEGQNVTLSCEQNLNHDAMYWYRQDPGQGLRLIYYSQIVNDFQKGDIAEGYSVSREKKESFPLTVTSAQKNPTAFYLCASRNRDSTYNEQFFGPGTRLTVL.

This clonotype came up a few times. The CDR3 DNA reads as TGCAGCGTTTACAGGGGCGGTGAGACCCAGTACTTC. Protein: CSVYRGGETQYF. The chain uses TRBV29-1 and TRBJ2-5; 7 positions agree with TRBD1. The CDR3 covers 12 residues. The V gene end was trimmed by 5 bases and the J gene end by 5 bases; junction bases not matched to a gene: 5. Germline CDR1 and CDR2: SQVTM and ANQGSEA.

This clonotype was recorded many times. This sequence joins TRBV10-1 and TRBJ2-2; weak D call: TRBD2 (6 bases). The CDR3 runs 14 residues. Germline CDR1 is WNHNN and CDR2 is SYGVQD (reference sequence). Trimming took off 6 bases at V and 6 bases at J, with 14 bases between the two ends. The CDR3 here is CASRETSIAGELFF. CDR3 in DNA: TGCGCCAGCAGGGAAACTAGCATCGCCGGGGAGCTGTTTTTT.

The CDR3 loop is CASSLDYAYEQYF. DNA of the CDR3: TGTGCCAGCAGCTTAGACTATGCCTACGAGCAGTACTTC. The chain couples TRBV7-8 to TRBJ2-7; D remains ambiguous. Trimming left V 1 base short and J 2 bases short, with 6 bases between. The germline V gene encodes CDR1 SGHVS and CDR2 FQNEAQ. This CDR3 contains 13 residues.

The CDR3 loop reads CASNRGTGGWNEQYF. The CDR3 DNA reads as TGTGCCTCCAACCGGGGGACAGGGGGATGGAACGAGCAGTACTTC. This chain uses TRBV3-1 with TRBJ2-7, with 11 bases matching TRBD1. Germline V CDR1 and CDR2: LGHDT, YNNKEL (reference sequence). V lost 11 bases to trimming and J lost 5 bases; unmatched junction nucleotides: 14. The CDR3 runs to 15 residues.

This clonotype was detected ten times or more. The chain uses TRBV11-2 and TRBJ2-1, with D tentatively TRBD2 (6 bases). The length of the CDR3 is 14 residues. Trimming removed 1 base at V and 4 bases at J, with 8 bases between. Germline CDR1 SGHAT, CDR2 FQNNGV. CDR3 sequence: CASSLGSGYNEQFF. The CDR3 region has the DNA TGTGCCAGCAGCTTAGGTAGCGGATACAATGAGCAGTTCTTC.

This CDR3 is CASSPQGLLYQETQYF. In nucleotides, the CDR3 is TGTGCCAGCAGTCCTCAGGGGCTATTGTACCAAGAGACCCAGTACTTC. The rearrangement uses TRBV27 and TRBJ2-5; a weak D match, TRBD1 (6 bases). From germline, CDR1 is MNHEY and CDR2 SMNVEV (reference sequence). V gave up 5 bases and J gave up 0 bases, with 16 bases separating them. CDR3 length equals 16 residues.

This clonotype was seen many times. The chain recombines TRBV7-3 with TRBJ1-1; D call uncertain. Germline CDR1 and CDR2: SGHTA and FQGTGA. Trimming pared 2 bases from V and 4 bases from J, leaving 14 bases between. This CDR3 comprises 15 residues. The CDR3 here is CASSLEGPGSTEAFF. CDR3 nucleotide sequence: TGTGCCAGCAGCTTAGAGGGTCCGGGGAGCACTGAAGCTTTCTTT.

J is TRBJ2-7 and V is TRBV29-1; D is perhaps TRBD1 or TRBD2 (5 bases each). The CDR3 consists of 13 residues. V gave up 1 base and J gave up 0 bases, with 7 bases separating them. CDR1 and CDR2 from the germline V gene are SQVTM and ANQGSEA. The CDR3 protein is CSVEAGSSYEQYF. The CDR3 region has the DNA TGCAGCGTTGAAGCAGGGAGCTCCTACGAGCAGTACTTC.

In the case of this clonotype: Sequence at one end of the junction differs from germline and may be a read error. The chain recombines TRBV7-9 with TRBJ1-1; D might be TRBD1 (5 bases). The CDR3 extends over 13 amino acids. From germline, CDR1 is SEHNR and CDR2 FQNEAQ (reference sequence). The CDR3: CASSPPSLRGVVF. The CDR3 DNA reads as TGTGCCAGCAGCCCACCTTCCTTGAGGGGCGTAGTGTTT.

This clonotype was seen repeatedly, ten times or more. The rearrangement links TRBV23-1 to TRBJ2-7; D gene uncertain. TRBV23-1 is marked as an open reading frame, function uncertain. Trimming removed 8 bases from V and 6 bases from J, with 14 bases in between. The CDR3 covers 12 residues. Here the CDR3 reads CASPSEGIEQYF. CDR3 sequence (DNA): TGCGCCAGCCCCTCGGAAGGTATCGAGCAGTACTTC.

This clonotype appeared many times. The V and J genes are TRBV27 and TRBJ2-7; D call uncertain. From germline, CDR1 is MNHEY and CDR2 SMNVEV (reference sequence). With 6 bases removed from V and 2 bases from J, the gap between germline ends came to 14 bases. This CDR3 comprises 14 residues. This CDR3 reads CASSPVPLTYEQYF. CDR3 coding DNA: TGTGCCAGCAGCCCTGTCCCTTTGACCTACGAGCAGTACTTC.

J is TRBJ1-4 and V is TRBV6-6; D not certain. CDR1 and CDR2 (germline): MNHNY, SVGAGI (reference sequence). This CDR3 region has 14 residues. The V and J ends lost 2 bases and 5 bases respectively, with 9 bases between them. The CDR3 sequence is CASSYLTPNEKLFF. In nucleotides, the CDR3 is TGTGCCAGCAGTTACCTCACGCCCAATGAAAAACTGTTTTTT.

The chain joins TRBV21-1 to TRBJ2-7; TRBD1, the table's D call, was not compared with the DNA. TRBV21-1 is a recognized pseudogene. CDR3 size: 14 residues. The chain's CDR3 is CATCNGHRPYEQYF. The DNA of the CDR3 is TGTGCCACCTGCAACGGACACCGACCTTACGAGCAGTACTTC.

This clonotype has ten or more counts. V usage is TRBV7-8 and J usage is TRBJ2-5, with 10 bases lining up with TRBD2. Per the germline V gene, CDR1 is SGHVS and CDR2 is FQNEAQ. The junction had 6 bases not matched to a gene; V was cut back by 0 bases and J by 5 bases. The CDR3 is 16 residues long. CDR3 loop: CASSLATAGGQETQYF. In DNA form, the CDR3 reads TGTGCCAGCAGCTTAGCTACAGCGGGAGGGCAGGAGACCCAGTACTTC. The full variable domain, completed using reference TRBV7-8 and TRBJ2-5, is GAGVSQSPRYKVAKRGQDVALRCDPISGHVSLFWYQQALGQGPEFLTYFQNEAQLDKSGLPSDRFFAERPEGSVSTLKIQRTQQEDSAVYLCASSLATAGGQETQYFGPGTRLLVL.

This clonotype was counted ten times or more. The chain uses TRBV12-3 or TRBV12-4 and TRBJ2-2, with 7 nucleotides matching TRBD2. The V and J ends lost 7 bases and 4 bases, in that order; junction bases with no gene match: 15. This CDR3 contains 17 residues. CDR3 protein: CASNKREGPIFTGELFF. Here the CDR3 DNA reads TGTGCCAGCAACAAGAGGGAGGGGCCGATCTTCACCGGGGAGCTGTTTTTT.

The rearrangement joins TRBV6-5 to TRBJ2-3; D uncertain. This CDR3 is 16 amino acids long. V was pared by 0 bases and J by 3 bases, with 13 bases between. Per germline, CDR1 MNHEY and CDR2 SVGAGI. CDR3 in DNA: TGTGCCAGCAGTTACTCGAATCTACCCCGGACAGATACGCAGTATTTT. Its protein is CASSYSNLPRTDTQYF.

This clonotype has ten or more counts. The rearrangement links TRBV27 to TRBJ1-2; possible D gene TRBD1, 6 bases. Looked up from germline, CDR1 is MNHEY and CDR2 is SMNVEV (reference sequence). V shed 3 bases and J shed 4 bases, with 12 bases lying between them. This CDR3 comprises 14 residues. The CDR3 nucleotides are TGTGCCAGCAGTTTCTCAAACAGGGCCTATGGCTACACCTTC. This codes for CASSFSNRAYGYTF.

The J gene is TRBJ2-7, the V gene TRBV29-1; possibly TRBD1 or TRBD2 for D (5 bases each). V was pared by 6 bases and J by 9 bases, with 24 bases between. Germline V gives CDR1 SQVTM, CDR2 ANQGSEA. This CDR3 is 14 amino acids long. CDR3 protein: CSVASGTYYDGQYF. In DNA, the CDR3 is TGCAGCGTGGCCTCCGGGACCTACTACGACGGGCAGTACTTC.

This clonotype came up a few times. The DNA for the CDR3 is TGTGCCAGCAGCCGGACAGGGCCGGGCACCGGGGAGCTGTTTTTT. Amino acid sequence: CASSRTGPGTGELFF. The chain couples TRBV7-8 to TRBJ2-2, with TRBD1 matching 8 bases. The CDR3 is 15 residues long. V lost 5 bases and J lost 4; bases outside the gene matches: 6. Germline V gives CDR1 SGHVS, CDR2 FQNEAQ. Supplemented by reference TRBV7-8 and TRBJ2-2, the full variable domain reads GAGVSQSPRYKVAKRGQDVALRCDPISGHVSLFWYQQALGQGPEFLTYFQNEAQLDKSGLPSDRFFAERPEGSVSTLKIQRTQQEDSAVYLCASSRTGPGTGELFFGEGSRLTVL.

This clonotype was recorded a few times. The rearrangement uses TRBV20-1 and TRBJ1-1; D is unclear. V shed 0 bases and J shed 1 base, with 3 bases lying between them. The CDR3 has 12 amino acids. The germline V gene encodes CDR1 DFQATT and CDR2 SNEGSKA (reference sequence). In DNA form, the CDR3 reads TGCAGTGCTAGAGACGGGAACACTGAAGCTTTCTTT. This encodes CSARDGNTEAFF.

Turning to this clonotype: Germline and junction disagree at one end, which may indicate a read error. The V call is TRBV7-9, the J call TRBJ2-1; TRBD2 matches at 12 bases. Looked up from germline, CDR1 is SEHNR and CDR2 is FQNEAQ (reference sequence). The CDR3 spans 19 residues. CDR3 nucleotides: TGTGCCAGCAGCTTATCGGGGACTAGCGGGCCTAGCTCCTACAATGAGCAGATCTTC. This codes for CASSLSGTSGPSSYNEQIF.

This clonotype was picked up many times. The rearrangement links TRBV21-1 to TRBJ2-7; the listed D gene, TRBD2, was not tested against the DNA. TRBV21-1 is flagged as a pseudogene. The CDR3 spans 11 residues. In nucleotides, the CDR3 is TGTGCCAGCAGCAAAGAAGGAGGGAGGTACTTC. Translating gives CASSKEGGRYF.

This clonotype turned up a few times. The chain links TRBV29-1 to TRBJ2-1, with D uncertain. This CDR3 has 11 residues. V was clipped by 3 bases and J by 10 bases, with 10 bases between them. Per germline, CDR1 SQVTM and CDR2 ANQGSEA. The CDR3 region is CSVDSLPEQFF. The CDR3, as DNA: TGCAGCGTTGATTCATTGCCGGAGCAGTTCTTC.